The text below deals with one T cell receptor beta chain. What it binds is not known. The entry originates in a study of CD4 T cells in relation to SARS-CoV-2 and coronaviruses. Study context: Crossreactive spike epitopes shared across donors were mapped to their HLA restriction. Overall study findings and caveats: Samples before the pandemic and after infection were not matched within any donor. No crossreactivity against non-spike viral proteins was tested here. Approximately 65% of donors had memory CD4+ clonotypes crossrecognizing SARS-CoV-2 and common cold coronavirus spike.

Repertoires were generated with immunoSEQ multiplex PCR, while TCRdb's copy carries only in-frame clones and drops some. The repertoire holds 68,000 or so clones, with about 92% as singletons. Trimming took 0 bases from V and 3 from J, leaving 15 bases between them. CDR1 is MNHNS, CDR2 SASEGT, per germline. There are 16 residues in the CDR3. Unexposed donor CD4+ T cells date from about 2011-2018, before the COVID-19 pandemic. The chain couples TRBV6-1 to TRBJ2-7; D not certain. What was sequenced was naive CD4+ T cells from PBMCs. Subset here: naive CD4+ T cells isolated by negative enrichment. The sequence derives from a human donor in good health. For the CDR3, the DNA is TGTGCCAGCAGTGAAGCACCGCTGCGCAACCACTACGAGCAGTACTTC. It translates to CASSEAPLRNHYEQYF.